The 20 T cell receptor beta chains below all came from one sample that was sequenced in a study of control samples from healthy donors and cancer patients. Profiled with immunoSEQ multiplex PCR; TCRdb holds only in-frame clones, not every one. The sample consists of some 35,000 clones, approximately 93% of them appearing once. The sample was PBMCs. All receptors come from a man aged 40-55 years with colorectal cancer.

The CDR3 here is CASSPWTGGGQPQHF. The CDR3, as DNA: TGTGCCAGCAGCCCCTGGACAGGGGGCGGGCAGCCCCAGCATTTT. The V gene is TRBV5-6, the J gene TRBJ1-5; TRBD1 aligns across 11 bases. Trimming took 4 bases from V and 7 from J; bases not matched to a gene: 7. The CDR3 sequence is 15 residues long. Germline V gene data show CDR1 as SGHDT and CDR2 as YYEEEE.

The CDR3 is CASSLVGVATQYF. Here the CDR3 DNA reads TGTGCCAGCAGCTTAGTGGGGGTTGCTACGCAGTATTTT. The chain has TRBV7-2 and TRBJ2-3; D may correspond to TRBD1 or TRBD2 (5 bases each). Germline V CDR1 and CDR2: SGHTA, FQGNSA. Trimming left V 1 base short and J 8 bases short, with 10 bases between. CDR3 length: 13 amino acids.

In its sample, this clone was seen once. The CDR3 sequence: CASSPPFTLGSEKLFF. The DNA for the CDR3 is TGTGCCAGCTCACCACCGTTCACCCTGGGAAGCGAAAAACTGTTTTTT. The chain couples TRBV18 to TRBJ1-4; D unclear. Looked up from germline, CDR1 is KGHSH and CDR2 is LQKENI. The CDR3 covers 16 residues. V was trimmed by 0 bases and J by 8 bases, leaving 16 bases between them.

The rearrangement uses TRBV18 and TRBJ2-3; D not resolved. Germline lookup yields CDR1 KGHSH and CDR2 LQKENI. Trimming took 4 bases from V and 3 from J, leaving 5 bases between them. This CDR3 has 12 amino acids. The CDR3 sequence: CASSQLTDTQYF. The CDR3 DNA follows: TGTGCCAGCTCACAATTAACAGATACGCAGTATTTT. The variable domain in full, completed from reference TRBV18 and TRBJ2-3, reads NAGVMQNPRHLVRRRGQEARLRCSPMKGHSHVYWYRQLPEEGLKFMVYLQKENIIDESGMPKERFSAEFPKEGPSILRIQQVVRGDSAAYFCASSQLTDTQYFGPGTRLTVL.

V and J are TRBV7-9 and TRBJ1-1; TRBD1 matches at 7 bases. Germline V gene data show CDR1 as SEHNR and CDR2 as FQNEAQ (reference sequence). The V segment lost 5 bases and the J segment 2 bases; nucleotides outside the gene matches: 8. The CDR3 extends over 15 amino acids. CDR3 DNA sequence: TGTGCCAGCAGCGGAAAGACAGGGACTAACACTGAAGCTTTCTTT. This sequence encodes CASSGKTGTNTEAFF.

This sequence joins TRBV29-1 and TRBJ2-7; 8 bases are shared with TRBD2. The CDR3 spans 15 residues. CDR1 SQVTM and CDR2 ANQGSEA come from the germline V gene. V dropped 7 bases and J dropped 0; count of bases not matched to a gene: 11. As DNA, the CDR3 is TGCAGCGCTGTATGGATCGGGACTAGCTCCTACGAGCAGTACTTC. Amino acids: CSAVWIGTSSYEQYF.

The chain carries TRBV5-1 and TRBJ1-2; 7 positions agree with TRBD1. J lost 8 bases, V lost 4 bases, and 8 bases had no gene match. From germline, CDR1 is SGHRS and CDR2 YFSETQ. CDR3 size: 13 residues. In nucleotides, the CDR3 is TGCGCCAGCAGCCATGACAGGGATCGCGGCTACACCTTC. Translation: CASSHDRDRGYTF.

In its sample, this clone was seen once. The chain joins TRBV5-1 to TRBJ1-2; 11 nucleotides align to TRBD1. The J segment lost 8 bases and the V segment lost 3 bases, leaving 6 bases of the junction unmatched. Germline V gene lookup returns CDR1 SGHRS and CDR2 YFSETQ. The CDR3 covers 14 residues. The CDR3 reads CASSSGTGGQGYTF. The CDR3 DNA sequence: TGCGCCAGCAGCTCCGGGACAGGGGGTCAGGGCTACACCTTC.

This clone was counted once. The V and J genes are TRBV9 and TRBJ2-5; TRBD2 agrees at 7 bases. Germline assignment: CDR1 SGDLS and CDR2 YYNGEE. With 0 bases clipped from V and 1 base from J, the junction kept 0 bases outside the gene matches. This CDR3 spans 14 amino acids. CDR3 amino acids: CASSVGTSQETQYF. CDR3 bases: TGTGCCAGCAGCGTAGGGACTAGCCAAGAGACCCAGTACTTC. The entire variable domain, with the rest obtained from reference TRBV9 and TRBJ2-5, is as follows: DSGVTQTPKHLITATGQRVTLRCSPRSGDLSVYWYQQSLDQGLQFLIQYYNGEERAKGNILERFSAQQFPDLHSELNLSSLELGDSALYFCASSVGTSQETQYFGPGTRLLVL.

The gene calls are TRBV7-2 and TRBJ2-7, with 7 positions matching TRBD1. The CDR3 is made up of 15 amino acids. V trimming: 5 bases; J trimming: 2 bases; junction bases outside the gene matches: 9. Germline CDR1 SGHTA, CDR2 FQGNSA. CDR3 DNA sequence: TGTGCCAGCAGCCGGACCGGGACAGCTACCTACGAGCAGTACTTC. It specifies CASSRTGTATYEQYF.

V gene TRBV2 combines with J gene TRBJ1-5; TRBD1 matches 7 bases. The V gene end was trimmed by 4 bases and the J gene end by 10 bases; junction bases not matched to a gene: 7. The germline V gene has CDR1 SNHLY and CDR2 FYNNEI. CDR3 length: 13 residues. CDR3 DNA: TGTGCCAGCAGTGGGTACGAGGGGGCCCCCCAGCATTTT. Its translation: CASSGYEGAPQHF.

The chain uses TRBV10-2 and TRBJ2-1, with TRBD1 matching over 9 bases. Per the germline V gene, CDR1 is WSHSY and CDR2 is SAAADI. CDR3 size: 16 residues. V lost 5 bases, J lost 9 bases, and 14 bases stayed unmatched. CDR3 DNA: TGCGCCAGCAGTTACTCGCTGTACGGACAGGGGCCTGAGCAGTTCTTC. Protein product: CASSYSLYGQGPEQFF.

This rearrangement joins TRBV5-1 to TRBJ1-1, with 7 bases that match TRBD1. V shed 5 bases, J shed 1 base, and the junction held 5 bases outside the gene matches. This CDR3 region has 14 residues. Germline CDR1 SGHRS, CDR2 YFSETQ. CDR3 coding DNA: TGCGCCAGCAGAATAGGGGGCTCGAACACTGAAGCTTTCTTT. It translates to CASRIGGSNTEAFF.

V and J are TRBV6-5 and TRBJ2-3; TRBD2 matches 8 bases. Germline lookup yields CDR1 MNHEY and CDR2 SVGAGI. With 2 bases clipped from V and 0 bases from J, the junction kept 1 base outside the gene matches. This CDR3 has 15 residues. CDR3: CASSYQRGSTDTQYF. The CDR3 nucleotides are TGTGCCAGCAGTTACCAGCGGGGGAGCACAGATACGCAGTATTTT.

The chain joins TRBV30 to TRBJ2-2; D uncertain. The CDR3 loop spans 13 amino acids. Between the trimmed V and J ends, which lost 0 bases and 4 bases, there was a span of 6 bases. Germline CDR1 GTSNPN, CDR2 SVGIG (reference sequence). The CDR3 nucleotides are TGTGCCTGGAGTGTCCGATCCACCGGGGAGCTGTTTTTT. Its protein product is CAWSVRSTGELFF. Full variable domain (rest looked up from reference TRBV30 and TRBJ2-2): SQTIHQWPATLVQPVGSPLSLECTVEGTSNPNLYWYRQAAGRGLQLLFYSVGIGQISSEVPQNLSASRPQDRQFILSSKKLLLSDSGFYLCAWSVRSTGELFFGEGSRLTVL.

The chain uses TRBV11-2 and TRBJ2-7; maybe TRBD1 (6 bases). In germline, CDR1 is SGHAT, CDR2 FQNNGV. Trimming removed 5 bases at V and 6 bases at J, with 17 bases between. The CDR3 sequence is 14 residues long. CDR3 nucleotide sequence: TGTGCCAGCAGCCAAACCCAGGGGTCCCTCGAGCAGTACTTC. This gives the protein CASSQTQGSLEQYF.

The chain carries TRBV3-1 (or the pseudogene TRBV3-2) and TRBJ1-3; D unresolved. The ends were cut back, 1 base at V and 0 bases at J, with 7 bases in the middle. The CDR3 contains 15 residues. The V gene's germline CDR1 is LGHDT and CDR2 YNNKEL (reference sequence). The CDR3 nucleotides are TGTGCCAGCAGCCAAGCCCGCCCCTCTGGAAACACCATATATTTT. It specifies CASSQARPSGNTIYF.

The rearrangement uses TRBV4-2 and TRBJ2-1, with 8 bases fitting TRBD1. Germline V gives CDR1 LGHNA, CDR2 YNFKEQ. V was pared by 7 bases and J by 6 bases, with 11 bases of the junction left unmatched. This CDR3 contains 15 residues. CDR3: CASTPGQGKGNEQFF. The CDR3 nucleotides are TGTGCCAGCACCCCTGGACAGGGTAAGGGCAATGAGCAGTTCTTC.

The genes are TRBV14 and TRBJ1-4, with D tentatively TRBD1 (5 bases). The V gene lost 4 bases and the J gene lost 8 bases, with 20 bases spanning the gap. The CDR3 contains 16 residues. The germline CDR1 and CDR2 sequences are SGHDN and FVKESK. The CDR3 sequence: CASSPSGPPKVEKLFF. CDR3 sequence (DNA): TGTGCCAGCAGCCCCTCGGGGCCGCCAAAGGTGGAAAAACTGTTTTTT.

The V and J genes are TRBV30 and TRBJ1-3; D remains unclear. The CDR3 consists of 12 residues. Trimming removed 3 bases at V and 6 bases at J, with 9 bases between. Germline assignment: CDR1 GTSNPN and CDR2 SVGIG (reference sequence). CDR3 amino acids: CAWSAEVNTIYF. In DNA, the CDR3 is TGTGCCTGGAGCGCAGAAGTAAACACCATATATTTT.